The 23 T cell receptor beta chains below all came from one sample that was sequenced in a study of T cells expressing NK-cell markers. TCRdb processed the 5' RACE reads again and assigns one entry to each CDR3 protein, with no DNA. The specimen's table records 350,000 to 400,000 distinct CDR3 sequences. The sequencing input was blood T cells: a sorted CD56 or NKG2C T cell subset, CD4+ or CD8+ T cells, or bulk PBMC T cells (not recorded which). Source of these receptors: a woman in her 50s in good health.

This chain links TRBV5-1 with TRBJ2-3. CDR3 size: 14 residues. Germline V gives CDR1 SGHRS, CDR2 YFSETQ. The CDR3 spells CASSFSGRADTQYF.

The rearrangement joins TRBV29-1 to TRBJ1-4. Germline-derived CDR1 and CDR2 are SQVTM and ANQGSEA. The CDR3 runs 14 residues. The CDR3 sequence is CSVRPHGANEKLFF.

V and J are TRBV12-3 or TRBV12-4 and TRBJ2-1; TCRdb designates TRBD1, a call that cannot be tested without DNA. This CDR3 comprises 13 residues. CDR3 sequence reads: CASSGDGRDEQFF.

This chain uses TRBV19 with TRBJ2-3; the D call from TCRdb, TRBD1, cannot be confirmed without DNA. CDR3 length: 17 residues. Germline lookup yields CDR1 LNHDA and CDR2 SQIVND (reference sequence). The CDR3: CASSINGHDLLQDTQYF. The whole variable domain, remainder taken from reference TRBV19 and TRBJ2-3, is DGGITQSPKYLFRKEGQNVTLSCEQNLNHDAMYWYRQDPGQGLRLIYYSQIVNDFQKGDIAEGYSVSREKKESFPLTVTSAQKNPTAFYLCASSINGHDLLQDTQYFGPGTRLTVL.

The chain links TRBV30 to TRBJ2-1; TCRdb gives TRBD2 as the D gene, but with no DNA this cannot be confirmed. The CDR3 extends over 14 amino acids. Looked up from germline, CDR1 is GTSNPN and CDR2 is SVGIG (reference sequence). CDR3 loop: CAWMLERRGHEQFF.

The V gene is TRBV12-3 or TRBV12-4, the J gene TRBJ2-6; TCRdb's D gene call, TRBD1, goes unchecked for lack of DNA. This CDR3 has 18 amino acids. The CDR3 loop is CASSYFPGQGSGANVLTF.

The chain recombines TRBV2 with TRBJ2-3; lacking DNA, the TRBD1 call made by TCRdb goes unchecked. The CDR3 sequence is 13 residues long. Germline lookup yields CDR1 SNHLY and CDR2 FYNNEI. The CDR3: CASTLDRVDTQYF.

CDR3 residues: CASSLASGQGTEAFF. J is TRBJ1-1 and V is TRBV5-1; the TCRdb D gene call, TRBD1, has no DNA to confirm it. This CDR3 is 15 amino acids long. Germline V CDR1 and CDR2: SGHRS, YFSETQ. Drawing the rest from reference TRBV5-1 and TRBJ1-1, the complete variable domain is KAGVTQTPRYLIKTRGQQVTLSCSPISGHRSVSWYQQTPGQGLQFLFEYFSETQRNKGNFPGRFSGRQFSNSRSEMNVSTLELGDSALYLCASSLASGQGTEAFFGQGTRLTVV.

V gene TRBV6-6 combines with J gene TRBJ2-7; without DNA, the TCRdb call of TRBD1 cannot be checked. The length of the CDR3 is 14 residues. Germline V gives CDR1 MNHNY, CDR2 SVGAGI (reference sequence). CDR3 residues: CASSVGAGGYEQYF.

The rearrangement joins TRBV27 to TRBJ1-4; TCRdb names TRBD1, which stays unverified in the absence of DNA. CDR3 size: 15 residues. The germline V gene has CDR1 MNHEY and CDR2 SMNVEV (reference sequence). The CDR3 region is CASSLAQGSSGKLFF.

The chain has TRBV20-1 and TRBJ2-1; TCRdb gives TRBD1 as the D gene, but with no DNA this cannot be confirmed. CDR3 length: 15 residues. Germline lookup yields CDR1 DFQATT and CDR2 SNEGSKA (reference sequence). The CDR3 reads CSADAPGGAGNEQFF.

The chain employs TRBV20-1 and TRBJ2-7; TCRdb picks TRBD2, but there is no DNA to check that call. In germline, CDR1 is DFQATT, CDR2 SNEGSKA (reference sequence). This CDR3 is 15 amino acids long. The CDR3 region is CSAFQLAESSYEQYF.

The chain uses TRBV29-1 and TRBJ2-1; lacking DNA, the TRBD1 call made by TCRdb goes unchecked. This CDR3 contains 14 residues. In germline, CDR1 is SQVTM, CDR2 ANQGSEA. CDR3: CSAKDRGPYNEQFF.

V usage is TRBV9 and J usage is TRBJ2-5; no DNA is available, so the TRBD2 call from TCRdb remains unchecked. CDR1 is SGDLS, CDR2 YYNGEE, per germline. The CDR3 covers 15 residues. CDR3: CASSAQTSGQETQYF.

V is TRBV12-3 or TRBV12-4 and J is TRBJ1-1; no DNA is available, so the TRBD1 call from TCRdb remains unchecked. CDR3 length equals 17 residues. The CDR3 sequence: CASSWNPTQDRVREAFF.

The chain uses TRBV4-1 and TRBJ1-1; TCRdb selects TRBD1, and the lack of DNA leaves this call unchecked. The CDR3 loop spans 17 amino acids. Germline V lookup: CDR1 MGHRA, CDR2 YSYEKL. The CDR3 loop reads CASSQAREVRMNTEAFF.

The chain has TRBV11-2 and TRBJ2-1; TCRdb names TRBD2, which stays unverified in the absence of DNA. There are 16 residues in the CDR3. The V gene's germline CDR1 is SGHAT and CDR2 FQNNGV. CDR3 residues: CASSQASGLWNNEQFF.

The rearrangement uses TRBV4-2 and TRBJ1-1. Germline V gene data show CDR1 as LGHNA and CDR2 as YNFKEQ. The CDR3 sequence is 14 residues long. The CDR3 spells CASAFMDRDTEAFF.

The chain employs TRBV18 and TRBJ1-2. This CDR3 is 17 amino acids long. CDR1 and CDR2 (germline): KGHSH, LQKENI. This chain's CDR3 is CASSPPRQVSINYGYTF.

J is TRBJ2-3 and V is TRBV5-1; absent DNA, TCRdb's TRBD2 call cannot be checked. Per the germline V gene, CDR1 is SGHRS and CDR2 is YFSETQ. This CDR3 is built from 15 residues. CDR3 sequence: CASSSRLGNTDTQYF.

The CDR3 sequence is CASSFEEGGYEQYF. The chain joins TRBV27 to TRBJ2-7; without DNA, the TCRdb call of TRBD1 cannot be checked. Per germline, CDR1 MNHEY and CDR2 SMNVEV (reference sequence). CDR3 length equals 14 residues.

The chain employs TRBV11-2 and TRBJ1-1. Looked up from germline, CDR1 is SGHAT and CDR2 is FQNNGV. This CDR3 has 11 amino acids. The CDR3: CASNWLSEAFF.

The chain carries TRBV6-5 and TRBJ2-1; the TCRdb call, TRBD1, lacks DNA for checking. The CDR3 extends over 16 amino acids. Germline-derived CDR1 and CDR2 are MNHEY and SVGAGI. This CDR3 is CASSYSGTGTGNEQFF.